The clone carrying this T cell receptor (beta chain) was seen more than once but under ten times. Its antigen remains unidentified. TCRdb reanalysed the 5' RACE reads using MiXCR and keeps one entry per CDR3 protein. The sample includes tens of thousands of distinct CDR3 sequences, 25% to 30% of them seen just once. This CDR3 spans 17 amino acids. V lost 2 bases and J lost 1, with 16 bases in between. The germline V gene encodes CDR1 MGHRA and CDR2 YSYEKL. Findings of the study overall: Tumor Tregs overlapped most with tumor, then blood, naive CD4+ cells.

This clonotype originated in a female donor with breast cancer. The sequenced material came from naive CD4+ T cells sorted from blood. Subset: naive CD4+ T cells, CD4+CD45RA+CD25-. The rearrangement links TRBV4-1 to TRBJ2-3, with D perhaps assigned TRBD1 or TRBD2 (5 bases each). The chain's CDR3 is CASSQRDVNRGTDTQYF. The CDR3 region has the DNA TGCGCCAGCAGCCAAAGGGACGTGAACCGAGGCACAGATACGCAGTATTTT.